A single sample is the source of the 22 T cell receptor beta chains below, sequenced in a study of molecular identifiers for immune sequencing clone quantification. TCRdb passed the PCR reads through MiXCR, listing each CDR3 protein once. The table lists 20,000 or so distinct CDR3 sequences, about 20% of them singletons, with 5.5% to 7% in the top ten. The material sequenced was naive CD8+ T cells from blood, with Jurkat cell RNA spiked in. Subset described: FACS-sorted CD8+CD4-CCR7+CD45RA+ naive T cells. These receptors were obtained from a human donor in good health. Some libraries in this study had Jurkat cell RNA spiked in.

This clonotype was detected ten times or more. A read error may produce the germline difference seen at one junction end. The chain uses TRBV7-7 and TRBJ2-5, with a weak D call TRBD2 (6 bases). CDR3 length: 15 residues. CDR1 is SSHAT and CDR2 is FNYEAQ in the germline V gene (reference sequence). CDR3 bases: TGTGCTAGCAGCACCTCGGCGGGATACCAAGAGACCCAGTACTTC. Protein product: CASSTSAGYQETQYF.

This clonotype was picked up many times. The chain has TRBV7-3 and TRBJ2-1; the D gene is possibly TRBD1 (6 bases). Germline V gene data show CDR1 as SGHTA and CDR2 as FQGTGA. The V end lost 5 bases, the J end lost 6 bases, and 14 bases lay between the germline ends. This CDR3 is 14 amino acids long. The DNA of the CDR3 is TGTGCCAGCAGCGACGACAGGAGAGGCAATGAGCAGTTCTTC. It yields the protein CASSDDRRGNEQFF.

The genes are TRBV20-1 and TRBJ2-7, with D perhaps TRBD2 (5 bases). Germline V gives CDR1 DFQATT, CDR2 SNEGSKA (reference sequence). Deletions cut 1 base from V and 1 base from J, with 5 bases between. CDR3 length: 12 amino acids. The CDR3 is CSARAGSYEQYF. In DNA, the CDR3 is TGCAGTGCTAGAGCGGGGTCCTACGAGCAGTACTTC.

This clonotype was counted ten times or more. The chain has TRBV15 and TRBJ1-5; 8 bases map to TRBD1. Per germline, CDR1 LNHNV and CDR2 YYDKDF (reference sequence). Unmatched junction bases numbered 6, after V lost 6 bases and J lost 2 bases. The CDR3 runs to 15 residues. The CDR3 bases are TGTGCCACCAGAGGCGACAGGGGCGGCAATCAGCCCCAGCATTTT. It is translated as CATRGDRGGNQPQHF.

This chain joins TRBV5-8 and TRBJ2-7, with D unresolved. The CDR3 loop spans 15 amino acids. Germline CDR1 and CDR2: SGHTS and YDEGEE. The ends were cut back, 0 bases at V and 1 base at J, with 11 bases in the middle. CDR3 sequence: CASSLGGRLSYEQYF. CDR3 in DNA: TGTGCCAGCAGCTTGGGTGGGCGACTTTCCTACGAGCAGTACTTC.

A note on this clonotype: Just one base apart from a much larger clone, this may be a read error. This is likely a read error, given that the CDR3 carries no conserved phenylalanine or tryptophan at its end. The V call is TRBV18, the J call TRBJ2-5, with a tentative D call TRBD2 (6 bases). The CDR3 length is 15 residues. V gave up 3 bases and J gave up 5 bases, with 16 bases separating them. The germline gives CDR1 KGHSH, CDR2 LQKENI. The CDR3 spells CASSPGLPPSETQYL. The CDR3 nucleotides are TGTGCCAGCTCACCGGGACTCCCGCCTAGTGAGACCCAGTACCTC.

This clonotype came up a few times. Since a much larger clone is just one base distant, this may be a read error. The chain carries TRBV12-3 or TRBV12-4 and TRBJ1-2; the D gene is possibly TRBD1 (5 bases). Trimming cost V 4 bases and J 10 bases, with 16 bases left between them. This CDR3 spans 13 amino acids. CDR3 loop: CASSYTGLGDYTF. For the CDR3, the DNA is TGTGCCAGCAGTTACACGGGGCTAGGTGACTACACCTTC.

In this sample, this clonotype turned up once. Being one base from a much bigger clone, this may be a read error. CDR3 nucleotide sequence: TGCGCCAGCAGCTTACTTTCCTGGGGACTAGCGGATTACTATGAGCAGTTCTTC. Translating it yields CASSLLSWGLADYYEQFF. The V call is TRBV5-1, the J call TRBJ2-1, with TRBD2 matching 11 bases. Germline V gives CDR1 SGHRS, CDR2 YFSETQ. The CDR3 covers 18 residues. The J segment lost 8 bases and the V segment lost 2 bases, leaving 15 bases of the junction unmatched.

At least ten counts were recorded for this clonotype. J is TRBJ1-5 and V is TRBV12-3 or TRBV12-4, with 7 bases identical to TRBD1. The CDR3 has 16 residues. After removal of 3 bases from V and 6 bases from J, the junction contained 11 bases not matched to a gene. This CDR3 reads CASSLFGDRETQPQHF. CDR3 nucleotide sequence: TGTGCCAGCAGTTTGTTTGGAGACAGGGAGACTCAGCCCCAGCATTTT.

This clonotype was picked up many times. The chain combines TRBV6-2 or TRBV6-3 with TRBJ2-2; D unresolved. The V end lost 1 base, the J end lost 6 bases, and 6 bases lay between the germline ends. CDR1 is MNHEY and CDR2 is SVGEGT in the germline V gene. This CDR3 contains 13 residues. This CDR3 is CASSYWSPGELFF. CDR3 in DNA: TGTGCCAGCAGTTACTGGTCGCCCGGGGAGCTGTTTTTT.

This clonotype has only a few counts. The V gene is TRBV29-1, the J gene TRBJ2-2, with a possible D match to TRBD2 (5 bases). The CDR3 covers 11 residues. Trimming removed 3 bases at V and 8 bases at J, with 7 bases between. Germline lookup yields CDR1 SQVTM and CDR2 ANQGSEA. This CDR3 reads CSVEGSGELFF. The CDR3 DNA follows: TGCAGCGTTGAGGGGAGTGGGGAGCTGTTTTTT.

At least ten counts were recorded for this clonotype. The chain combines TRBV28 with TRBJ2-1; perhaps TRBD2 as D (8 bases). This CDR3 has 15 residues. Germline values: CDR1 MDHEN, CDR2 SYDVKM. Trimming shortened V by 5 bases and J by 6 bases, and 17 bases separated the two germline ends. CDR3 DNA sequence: TGTGCCAGCAGTCCCACTAGCGGACAGGTCAATGAGCAGTTCTTC. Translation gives CASSPTSGQVNEQFF.

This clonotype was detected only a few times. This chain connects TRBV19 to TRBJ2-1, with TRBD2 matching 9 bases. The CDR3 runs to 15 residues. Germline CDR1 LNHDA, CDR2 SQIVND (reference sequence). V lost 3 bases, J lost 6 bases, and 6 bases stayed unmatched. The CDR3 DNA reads TGTGCCAGTAGTATGGGCGGGAGGGCACTCAATGAGCAGTTCTTC. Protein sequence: CASSMGGRALNEQFF.

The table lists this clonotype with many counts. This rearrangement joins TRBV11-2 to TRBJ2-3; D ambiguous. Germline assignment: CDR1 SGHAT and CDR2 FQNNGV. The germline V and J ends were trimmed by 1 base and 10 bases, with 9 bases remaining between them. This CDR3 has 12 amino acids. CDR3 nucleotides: TGTGCCAGCAGCTTAGTCGAGAGTGCGCAGTATTTT. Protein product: CASSLVESAQYF.

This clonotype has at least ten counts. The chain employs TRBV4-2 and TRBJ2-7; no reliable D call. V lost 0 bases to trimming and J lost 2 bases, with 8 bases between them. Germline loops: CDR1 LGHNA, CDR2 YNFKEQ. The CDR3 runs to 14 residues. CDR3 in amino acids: CASSQEGGTYEQYF. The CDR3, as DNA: TGTGCCAGCAGCCAAGAAGGCGGAACCTACGAGCAGTACTTC.

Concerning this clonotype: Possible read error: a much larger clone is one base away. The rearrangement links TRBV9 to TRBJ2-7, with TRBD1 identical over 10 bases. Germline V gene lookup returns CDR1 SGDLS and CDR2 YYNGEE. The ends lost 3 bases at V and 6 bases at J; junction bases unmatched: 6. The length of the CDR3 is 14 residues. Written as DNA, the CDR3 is TGTGCCAGCAGCGGGGGACAGGGGACAAGCGAGCAGTACTTC. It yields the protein CASSGGQGTSEQYF.

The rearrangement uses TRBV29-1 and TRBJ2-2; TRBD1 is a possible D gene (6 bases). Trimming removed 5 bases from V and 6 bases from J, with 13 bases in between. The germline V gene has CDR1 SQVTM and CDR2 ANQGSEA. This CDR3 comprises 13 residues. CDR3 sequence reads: CSVTGMGAGELFF. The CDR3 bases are TGCAGCGTTACAGGGATGGGGGCCGGGGAGCTGTTTTTT.

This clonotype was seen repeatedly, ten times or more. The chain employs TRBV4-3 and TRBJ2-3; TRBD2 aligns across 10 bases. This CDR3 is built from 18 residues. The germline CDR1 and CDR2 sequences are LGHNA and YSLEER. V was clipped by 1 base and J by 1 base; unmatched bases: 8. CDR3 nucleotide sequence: TGCGCCAGCAGCCAAGTAGGGCCTAGCGGGAGTGGCACAGATACGCAGTATTTT. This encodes CASSQVGPSGSGTDTQYF.

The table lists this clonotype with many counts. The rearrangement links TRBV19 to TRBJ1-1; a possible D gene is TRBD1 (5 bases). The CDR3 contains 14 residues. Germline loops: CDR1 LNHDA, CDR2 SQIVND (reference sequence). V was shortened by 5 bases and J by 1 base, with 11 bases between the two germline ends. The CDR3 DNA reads TGTGCCAGTAGTTGGGACGGACCGAACACTGAAGCTTTCTTT. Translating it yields CASSWDGPNTEAFF.

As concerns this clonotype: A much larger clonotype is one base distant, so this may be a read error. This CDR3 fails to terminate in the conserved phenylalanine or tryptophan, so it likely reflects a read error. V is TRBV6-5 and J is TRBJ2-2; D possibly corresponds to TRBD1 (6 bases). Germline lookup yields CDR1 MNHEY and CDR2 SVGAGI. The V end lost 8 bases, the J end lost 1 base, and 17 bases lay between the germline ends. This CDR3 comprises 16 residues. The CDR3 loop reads CASRILGHVNTGELFL. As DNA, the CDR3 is TGTGCCAGCCGTATCTTGGGACACGTGAACACCGGGGAGCTGTTTTTA.

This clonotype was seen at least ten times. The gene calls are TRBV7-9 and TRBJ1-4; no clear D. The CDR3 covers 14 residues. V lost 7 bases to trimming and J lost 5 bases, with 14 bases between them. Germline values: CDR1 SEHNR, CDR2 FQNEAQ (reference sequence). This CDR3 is CASIEGSINEKLFF. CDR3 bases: TGTGCCAGCATTGAGGGATCGATAAATGAAAAACTGTTTTTT.

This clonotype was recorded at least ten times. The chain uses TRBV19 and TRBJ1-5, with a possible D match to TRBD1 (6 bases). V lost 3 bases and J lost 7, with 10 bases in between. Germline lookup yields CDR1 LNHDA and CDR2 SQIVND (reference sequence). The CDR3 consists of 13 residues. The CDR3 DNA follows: TGTGCCAGTAGTATTTCGGGGGCGCAGCCCCAGCATTTT. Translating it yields CASSISGAQPQHF. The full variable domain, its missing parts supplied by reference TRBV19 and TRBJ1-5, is DGGITQSPKYLFRKEGQNVTLSCEQNLNHDAMYWYRQDPGQGLRLIYYSQIVNDFQKGDIAEGYSVSREKKESFPLTVTSAQKNPTAFYLCASSISGAQPQHFGDGTRLSIL.